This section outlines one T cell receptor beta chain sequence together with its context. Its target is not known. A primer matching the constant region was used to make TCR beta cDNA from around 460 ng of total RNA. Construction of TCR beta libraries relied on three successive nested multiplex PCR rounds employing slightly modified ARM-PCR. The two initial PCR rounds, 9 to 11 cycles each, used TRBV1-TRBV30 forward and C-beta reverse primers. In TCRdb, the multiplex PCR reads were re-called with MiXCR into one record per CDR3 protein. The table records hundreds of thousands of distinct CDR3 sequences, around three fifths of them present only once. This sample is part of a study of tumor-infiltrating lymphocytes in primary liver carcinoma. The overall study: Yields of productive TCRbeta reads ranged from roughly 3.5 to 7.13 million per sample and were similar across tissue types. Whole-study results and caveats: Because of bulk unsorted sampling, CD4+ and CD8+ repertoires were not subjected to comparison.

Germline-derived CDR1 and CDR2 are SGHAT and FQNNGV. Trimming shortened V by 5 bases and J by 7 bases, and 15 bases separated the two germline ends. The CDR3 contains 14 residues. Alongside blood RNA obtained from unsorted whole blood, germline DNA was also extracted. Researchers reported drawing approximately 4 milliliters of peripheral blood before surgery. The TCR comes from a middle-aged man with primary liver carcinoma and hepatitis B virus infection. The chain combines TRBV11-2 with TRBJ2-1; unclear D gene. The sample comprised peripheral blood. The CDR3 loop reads CASSPWTTYNEQFF. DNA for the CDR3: TGTGCCAGCAGCCCGTGGACCACTTATAATGAGCAGTTCTTC.